This TCR beta chain was sequenced in a study of blood T cell repertoires in COVID-19. The wider study: The United States, Italy and Spain were the sources of the acute and convalescent COVID-19 samples. Sources were T cells, B-cell-depleted T cells, or PBMCs; the material itself was cDNA or gDNA.

Authors' analysis steps: Estimation of nucleated cell counts was performed using reference gene primer amplification. Using immunoSEQ multiplex PCR, the repertoire was profiled, and TCRdb retains in-frame clones only, with some absent. V and J calls and clone size follow that table, whereas D and trimming were derived from the DNA. The data hold 40,000 to 50,000 clones, with roughly nine tenths observed a single time. The ends were cut back, 8 bases at V and 3 bases at J, with 19 bases in the middle. The CDR3 is 15 residues long. CDR1 MNHEY and CDR2 SMNVEV come from the germline V gene (reference sequence).

Sequencing was done on a sample of peripheral blood. This rearrangement joins TRBV27 to TRBJ1-2; weak D call: TRBD1 (6 bases). The TCR sequence derives from a man aged 60 to 69 with acute or convalescent COVID-19. Written as DNA, the CDR3 is TGTGCCAGCCGTGTGCCGACAGGAGACCACTATGGCTACACCTTC. Translating it yields CASRVPTGDHYGYTF.